This TCR beta chain appears in the sequencing data of a study of cytomegalovirus exposure and HLA in healthy donors. Study-wide results and caveats: CMV serostatus was the only immune exposure information that was available. Researchers reportedly found TCR beta sequences accurately predicted most subjects' HLA-A and HLA-B alleles. TCR beta chains numbering more than 150 were designated cytomegalovirus-associated.

It was with 60 Vbeta and 13 Jbeta primers that the PCR ran. This table comes from immunoSEQ multiplex PCR, and its TCRdb copy is limited to in-frame clones, with some not included. Of roughly 36,000 clones in the sample, about 80% were seen once. About this clone itself: The antigen remains unidentified.

The CDR3 loop spans 13 amino acids. The V and J ends lost 5 bases and 6 bases, in that order; junction bases with no gene match: 8. Germline V gene lookup returns CDR1 SGHNT and CDR2 YYREEE (reference sequence). This sequence originates from a male donor in good health and CMV-seronegative. Sequencing was performed on PBMCs. This chain uses TRBV5-4 with TRBJ2-7; 7 bases agree with TRBD1. CDR3 in amino acids: CASRDGQDGEQYF. CDR3 coding DNA: TGTGCCAGCAGGGACGGACAGGACGGCGAGCAGTACTTC. Complete variable domain (other parts from reference TRBV5-4 and TRBJ2-7): ETGVTQSPTHLIKTRGQQVTLRCSSQSGHNTVSWYQQALGQGPQFIFQYYREEENGRGNFPPRFSGLQFPNYSSELNVNALELDDSALYLCASRDGQDGEQYFGPGTRLTVT.